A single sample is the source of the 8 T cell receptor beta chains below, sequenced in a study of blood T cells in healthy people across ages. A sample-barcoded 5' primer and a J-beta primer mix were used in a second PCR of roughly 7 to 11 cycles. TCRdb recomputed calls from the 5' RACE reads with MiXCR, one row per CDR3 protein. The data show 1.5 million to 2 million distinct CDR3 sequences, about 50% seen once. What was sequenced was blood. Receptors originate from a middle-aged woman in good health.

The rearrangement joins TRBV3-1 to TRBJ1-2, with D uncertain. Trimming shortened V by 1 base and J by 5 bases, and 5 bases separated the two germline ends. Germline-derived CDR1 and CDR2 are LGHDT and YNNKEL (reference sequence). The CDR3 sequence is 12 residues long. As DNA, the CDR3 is TGTGCCAGCAGCCAAGCGGAGTATGGCTACACCTTC. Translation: CASSQAEYGYTF.

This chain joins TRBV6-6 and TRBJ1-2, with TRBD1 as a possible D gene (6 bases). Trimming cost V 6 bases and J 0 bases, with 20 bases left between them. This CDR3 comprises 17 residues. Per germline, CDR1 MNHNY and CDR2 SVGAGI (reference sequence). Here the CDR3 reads CASSRIQGNGANYGYTF. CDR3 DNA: TGTGCCAGCAGCCGAATTCAGGGGAACGGCGCTAACTATGGCTACACCTTC.

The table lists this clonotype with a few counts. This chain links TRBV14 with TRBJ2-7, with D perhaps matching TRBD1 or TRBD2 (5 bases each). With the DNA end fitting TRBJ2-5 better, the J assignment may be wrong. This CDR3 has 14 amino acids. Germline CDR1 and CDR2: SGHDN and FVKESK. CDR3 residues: CASSPRGSPETQYF. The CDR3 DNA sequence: TGTGCCAGCAGCCCCCGGGGCTCCCCTGAGACCCAGTACTTC.

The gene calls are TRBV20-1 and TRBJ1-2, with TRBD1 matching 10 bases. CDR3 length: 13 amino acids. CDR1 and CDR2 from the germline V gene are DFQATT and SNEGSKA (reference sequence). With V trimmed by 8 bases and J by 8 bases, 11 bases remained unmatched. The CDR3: CSTTGQGGWGYTF. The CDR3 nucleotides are TGCAGTACTACCGGACAGGGGGGTTGGGGCTACACCTTC.

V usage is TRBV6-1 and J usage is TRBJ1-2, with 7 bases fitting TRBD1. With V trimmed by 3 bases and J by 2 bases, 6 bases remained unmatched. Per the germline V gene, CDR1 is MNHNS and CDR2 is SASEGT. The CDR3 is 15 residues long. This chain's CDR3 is CASSDPQGGNYGYTF. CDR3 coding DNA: TGTGCCAGCAGTGACCCGCAGGGGGGCAACTATGGCTACACCTTC.

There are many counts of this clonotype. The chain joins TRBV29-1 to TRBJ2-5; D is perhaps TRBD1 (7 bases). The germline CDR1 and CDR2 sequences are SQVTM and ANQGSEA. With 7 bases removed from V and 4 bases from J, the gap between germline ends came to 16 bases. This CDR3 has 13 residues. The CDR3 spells CSGRGLTVETQYF. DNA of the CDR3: TGCAGCGGGAGGGGGCTAACGGTAGAGACCCAGTACTTC.

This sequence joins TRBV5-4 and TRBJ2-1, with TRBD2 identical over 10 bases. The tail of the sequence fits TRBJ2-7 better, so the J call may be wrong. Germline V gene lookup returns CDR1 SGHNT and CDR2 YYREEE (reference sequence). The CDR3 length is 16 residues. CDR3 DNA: TGTGCCAGCAGCTTGGGGGGGCTAGCGGGGGTCGATGAGCAGTACTTC. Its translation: CASSLGGLAGVDEQYF.

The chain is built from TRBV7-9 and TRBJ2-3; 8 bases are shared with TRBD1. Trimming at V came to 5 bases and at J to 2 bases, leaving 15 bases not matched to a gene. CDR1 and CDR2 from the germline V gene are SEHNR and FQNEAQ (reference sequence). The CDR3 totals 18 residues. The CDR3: CASSRDRGTYFFTDTQYF. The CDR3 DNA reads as TGTGCCAGCAGCCGTGACAGGGGTACATATTTCTTCACAGATACGCAGTATTTT.